One sample yielded the 15 T cell receptor beta chains listed below, sequenced in a study of control samples from healthy donors and cancer patients. Libraries were prepared by immunoSEQ multiplex PCR; TCRdb keeps only in-frame clonotypes and omits some of them. This table has 230,000 or so clones, about 93% appearing once. The sample taken for sequencing was blood. These receptor sequences come from a man aged 50-60 years in good health.

This rearrangement joins TRBV4-3 to TRBJ2-5, with 7 bases that match TRBD2. The CDR3 extends over 15 amino acids. The V segment lost 0 bases and the J segment 5 bases; nucleotides outside the gene matches: 6. Germline-derived CDR1 and CDR2 are LGHNA and YSLEER. As DNA, the CDR3 is TGCGCCAGCAGCCAAGATGCGGGGGTGTGGGAGACCCAGTACTTC. It specifies CASSQDAGVWETQYF.

The gene calls are TRBV2 and TRBJ2-2; no definite D call. Germline assignment: CDR1 SNHLY and CDR2 FYNNEI. V was shortened by 8 bases and J by 6 bases, with 13 bases between the two germline ends. CDR3 length equals 13 residues. This chain's CDR3 is CASLQRQAGELFF. The CDR3 coding sequence is TGTGCCAGCCTGCAGAGGCAAGCCGGGGAGCTGTTTTTT. Drawing the rest from reference TRBV2 and TRBJ2-2, the complete variable domain is EPEVTQTPSHQVTQMGQEVILRCVPISNHLYFYWYRQILGQKVEFLVSFYNNEISEKSEIFDDQFSVERPDGSNFTLKIRSTKLEDSAMYFCASLQRQAGELFFGEGSRLTVL.

This chain connects TRBV12-3 or TRBV12-4 to TRBJ1-5; tentatively, D is TRBD1 (5 bases). This CDR3 is built from 12 residues. V was clipped by 1 base and J by 9 bases, with 7 bases between them. The CDR3 loop is CASSLGRGPQHF. CDR3 DNA: TGTGCCAGCAGTTTAGGTAGGGGGCCCCAGCATTTT.

V gene TRBV29-1 combines with J gene TRBJ1-2, with D possibly matching TRBD1 (6 bases). Trimming left V 3 bases short and J 5 bases short, with 7 bases between. This CDR3 is built from 11 residues. Germline CDR1 and CDR2: SQVTM and ANQGSEA. Written as DNA, the CDR3 is TGCAGCGTTGATAGGGGGTATGGCTACACCTTC. Amino acids: CSVDRGYGYTF.

The CDR3 reads CSARRGQGYTF. The DNA for the CDR3 is TGCAGTGCCAGGAGGGGCCAAGGCTACACCTTC. The chain uses TRBV20-1 and TRBJ1-2, with D possibly matching TRBD1 (5 bases). Germline CDR1 is DFQATT and CDR2 is SNEGSKA (reference sequence). V was cut by 6 bases and J by 8 bases, with 13 bases left in between. The CDR3 covers 11 residues.

In nucleotides, the CDR3 is TGTGCCAGCAGCCCCACGTTGGGGACAGGGATGAAGACCCAGTACTTC. Residues: CASSPTLGTGMKTQYF. This chain joins TRBV28 and TRBJ2-5; 9 bases map to TRBD1. Germline CDR1 MDHEN, CDR2 SYDVKM. Losses at the gene ends were 6 bases for V and 6 bases for J; bases not matched to a gene: 14. This CDR3 region has 16 residues.

The chain is built from TRBV6-6 and TRBJ1-5; D is undetermined. V gave up 0 bases and J gave up 4 bases, with 13 bases separating them. There are 16 residues in the CDR3. CDR1 and CDR2 (germline): MNHNY, SVGAGI (reference sequence). The CDR3 is CASSYSRGGGNQPQHF. CDR3 coding DNA: TGTGCCAGCAGTTACTCGAGAGGTGGCGGGAATCAGCCCCAGCATTTT.

CDR3 sequence (DNA): TGTGCCAGCAGCTTCGGACCCCTCGTCGGGAGCACCTTC. This encodes CASSFGPLVGSTF. The V and J genes are TRBV11-2 and TRBJ1-2; D is unclear. Looked up from germline, CDR1 is SGHAT and CDR2 is FQNNGV. Trimming removed 3 bases at V and 13 bases at J, with 18 bases between. The CDR3 consists of 13 residues.

The rearrangement joins TRBV7-2 to TRBJ2-5; a weak D match, TRBD1 (5 bases). Germline CDR1 reads SGHTA; CDR2 reads FQGNSA. The V end was cut by 2 bases, the J end by 5 bases, with 9 bases between. CDR3 size: 13 residues. In DNA form, the CDR3 reads TGTGCCAGCAGCTTACAGGGCATGGAGACCCAGTACTTC. It yields the protein CASSLQGMETQYF.

The rearrangement links TRBV7-8 to TRBJ2-7, with TRBD1 matching 9 bases. From germline, CDR1 is SGHVS and CDR2 FQNEAQ. CDR3 size: 14 residues. V lost 5 bases and J lost 7; bases outside the gene matches: 9. CDR3 region: CASSVLGTGWEQYF. CDR3 DNA sequence: TGTGCCAGCAGCGTCCTTGGGACAGGGTGGGAGCAGTACTTC. Full variable domain (rest looked up from reference TRBV7-8 and TRBJ2-7): GAGVSQSPRYKVAKRGQDVALRCDPISGHVSLFWYQQALGQGPEFLTYFQNEAQLDKSGLPSDRFFAERPEGSVSTLKIQRTQQEDSAVYLCASSVLGTGWEQYFGPGTRLTVT.

This clone was detected only once. V gene TRBV18 combines with J gene TRBJ1-4; D is uncertain. This CDR3 comprises 16 residues. The germline V gene encodes CDR1 KGHSH and CDR2 LQKENI. V was trimmed by 5 bases and J by 0 bases, leaving 13 bases between them. DNA of the CDR3: TGTGCCAGCTCAACCGCGAGTCCCGCAACTAATGAAAAACTGTTTTTT. Its protein is CASSTASPATNEKLFF.

The V gene is TRBV11-2, the J gene TRBJ2-7, with TRBD1 matching 7 bases. The CDR3 loop spans 12 amino acids. Germline CDR1 and CDR2: SGHAT and FQNNGV. J gave up 6 bases and V 3 bases, and 2 bases lay outside the gene matches. The CDR3 nucleotides read TGTGCCAGCAGCTTGGCAGGGGGCGAGCAGTACGTC. Amino acids: CASSLAGGEQYV.

The chain couples TRBV6-5 to TRBJ1-6, with TRBD1 matching 8 bases. The CDR3 spans 15 residues. V dropped 5 bases and J dropped 5; count of bases not matched to a gene: 5. CDR1 MNHEY and CDR2 SVGAGI come from the germline V gene. In DNA, the CDR3 is TGTGCCAGCAGTATGACAGGGGCTGATAATTCACCCCTCCACTTT. This gives the protein CASSMTGADNSPLHF.

This clone appeared once. The chain recombines TRBV10-1 with TRBJ2-1, with 8 bases aligning to TRBD2. The germline CDR1 and CDR2 sequences are WNHNN and SYGVQD (reference sequence). V gave up 6 bases and J gave up 8 bases; unmatched junction bases: 15. The CDR3 spans 16 residues. The CDR3 region is CASSDASGSGGYEQFF. The CDR3 coding sequence is TGCGCCAGCAGCGACGCCTCTGGGAGCGGGGGTTATGAGCAGTTCTTC.

The V call is TRBV27, the J call TRBJ2-7, with D unresolved. Germline assignment: CDR1 MNHEY and CDR2 SMNVEV (reference sequence). The CDR3 is made up of 14 amino acids. The V gene lost 6 bases and the J gene lost 0 bases, with 12 bases spanning the gap. The CDR3 DNA reads as TGTGCCAGCAGAACTATGGGTAGCTCCTACGAGCAGTACTTC. It is translated as CASRTMGSSYEQYF.